The clone carrying this TCR beta chain was observed at least ten times. There are 14 residues in the CDR3. CDR1 DFQATT and CDR2 SNEGSKA come from the germline V gene (reference sequence). Trimming removed 3 bases at V and 6 bases at J, with 12 bases between. The entry originates in a study of neurological immune-mediated disorders. Time point defined: longitudinal time-point 2. The cDNA came from 5'RACE, which used 10-nucleotide random UMIs. TCRdb reprocessed the 5' RACE reads via MiXCR and lists one record per CDR3 protein. The sample lists tens of thousands of distinct CDR3 sequences, about 13% occurring once.

The rearrangement links TRBV20-1 to TRBJ1-6; D perhaps matches TRBD1 (5 bases). Material: PBMCs. This receptor was taken from a woman aged 40 to 50 in good health. This CDR3 is CSASTGGGNSPLHF. Written as DNA, the CDR3 is TGCAGTGCTAGTACCGGGGGGGGTAATTCACCCCTCCACTTT.